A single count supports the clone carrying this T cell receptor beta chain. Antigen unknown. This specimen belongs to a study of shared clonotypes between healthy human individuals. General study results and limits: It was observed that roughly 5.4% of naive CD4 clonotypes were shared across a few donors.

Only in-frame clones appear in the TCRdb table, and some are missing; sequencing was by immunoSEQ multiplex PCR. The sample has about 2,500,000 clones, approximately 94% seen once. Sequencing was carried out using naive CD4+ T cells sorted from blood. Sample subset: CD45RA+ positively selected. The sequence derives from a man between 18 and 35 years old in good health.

CDR3 nucleotides: TGTGCCAGCAGTTTATCCGCGCCCGGGGAGCTGTTTTTT. Its translation is CASSLSAPGELFF. This sequence joins TRBV28 and TRBJ2-2; D remains unclear. CDR3 size: 13 residues. Germline V lookup: CDR1 MDHEN, CDR2 SYDVKM. V lost 1 base and J lost 6, with 6 bases in between.